This TCR beta chain appears in the sequencing data of a study of cytomegalovirus exposure and HLA in healthy donors. Study information: Within the Caucasian-associated ancestry cluster were roughly 82% of the 350 to 400 genotyped donors.

Details on this clone: Its specificity is unknown.

Study conclusions and caveats: The classifier was said to identify cytomegalovirus status with high specificity and sensitivity. Earlier analysis looked at TCR beta V segments, and most were productive about 87% or about 30% of the time. Researchers reported in a later analysis that a missense DCLRE1C variant was tied to TCR beta V- and J-gene trimming.

This PCR relied on a set of 60 Vbeta primers and 13 Jbeta primers. Here immunoSEQ multiplex PCR was the method, and the copy in TCRdb shows in-frame clones only, minus some. Altogether approximately 170,000 clones are present, 81% being singletons, with the ten largest covering under 1.5%. Germline V gene sequence: CDR1 SGHRS, CDR2 YFSETQ. Trimming took off 2 bases at V and 3 bases at J, with 7 bases between the two ends. This CDR3 is built from 13 residues. The chain recombines TRBV5-1 with TRBJ2-3; weak D call: TRBD2 (5 bases). This clonotype originated in a man between 50 and 59 years old in good health and CMV-seropositive. The sequencing sample was made of PBMCs. The CDR3 spells CASSFEGTDTQYF. CDR3 sequence (DNA): TGCGCCAGCAGCTTCGAGGGAACAGATACGCAGTATTTT.